One sample yielded the 24 T cell receptor beta chains listed below, sequenced in a study. A single record per CDR3 protein comes from TCRdb applying MiXCR to the RT-PCR reads. The sample lists 550,000 to 750,000 distinct CDR3 sequences, 12% to 15% occurring once. The source material was memory CD4+ T cells from blood. The receptors derive from a female donor in good health, serving as a healthy control.

This clonotype was observed a few times. This chain connects TRBV5-1 to TRBJ2-2; weak D call: TRBD2 (7 bases). Germline V gene lookup returns CDR1 SGHRS and CDR2 YFSETQ. Trimming took off 0 bases at V and 4 bases at J, with 19 bases between the two ends. This CDR3 region has 18 residues. The CDR3 sequence is CASSLDLQGGGSTGELFF. Here the CDR3 DNA reads TGCGCCAGCAGCTTGGATCTCCAGGGAGGGGGTAGCACCGGGGAGCTGTTTTTT.

This clonotype appeared many times. The rearrangement uses TRBV20-1 and TRBJ1-1; D is uncertain. Germline values: CDR1 DFQATT, CDR2 SNEGSKA (reference sequence). CDR3 length equals 12 residues. V was shortened by 6 bases and J by 1 base, with 9 bases between the two germline ends. CDR3 in DNA: TGCAGTGCCCTGAGGGCGAACACTGAAGCTTTCTTT. Its translation: CSALRANTEAFF.

This clonotype was recorded at least ten times. The chain joins TRBV12-3 or TRBV12-4 to TRBJ2-5, with D unclear. The CDR3 totals 14 residues. Trimming shortened V by 7 bases and J by 1 base, and 13 bases separated the two germline ends. The DNA of the CDR3 is TGTGCCAGCACTCTGAGCAGTTTCCAAGAGACCCAGTACTTC. Translating gives CASTLSSFQETQYF.

CDR3 sequence reads: CASSVTPGGETQYF. The CDR3 coding sequence is TGTGCCAGCAGCGTAACTCCCGGTGGAGAGACCCAGTACTTC. The V and J genes are TRBV9 and TRBJ2-5; no firm D call. The germline V gene has CDR1 SGDLS and CDR2 YYNGEE. The CDR3 is 14 residues long. Trimming removed 1 base from V and 4 bases from J, with 11 bases in between.

There are a few counts of this clonotype. This sequence joins TRBV20-1 and TRBJ2-1, with D unclear. Trimming took 3 bases from V and 8 from J, leaving 17 bases between them. This CDR3 spans 14 amino acids. Germline-derived CDR1 and CDR2 are DFQATT and SNEGSKA (reference sequence). The CDR3 reads CSARYESRFDEQFF. DNA of the CDR3: TGCAGTGCTAGGTATGAGAGCAGGTTCGATGAGCAGTTCTTC.

This clonotype was counted ten times or more. The J gene is TRBJ2-7, the V gene TRBV29-1; D remains ambiguous. The CDR3 sequence is 12 residues long. V lost 4 bases and J lost 10, with 17 bases in between. In germline, CDR1 is SQVTM, CDR2 ANQGSEA. The CDR3 DNA follows: TGCAGCGTTGGGGAACCCGAGAGAACTCAGTACTTC. Its protein is CSVGEPERTQYF.

There are a few counts of this clonotype. J is TRBJ1-2 and V is TRBV5-6; D is unresolved. V lost 4 bases, J lost 5 bases, and 12 bases lay in between. This CDR3 comprises 13 residues. The germline gives CDR1 SGHDT, CDR2 YYEEEE. The CDR3 here is CASSPLESYGYTF. CDR3 DNA sequence: TGTGCCAGCAGCCCCCTAGAATCTTATGGCTACACCTTC.

The rearrangement links TRBV3-1 to TRBJ1-2; a weak D match, TRBD1 (6 bases). CDR1 is LGHDT and CDR2 is YNNKEL in the germline V gene (reference sequence). Deletions cut 0 bases from V and 7 bases from J, with 18 bases between. The CDR3 is made up of 16 amino acids. In DNA form, the CDR3 reads TGTGCCAGCAGCCAAGATTCTAACAGGGTTTTGTCTGGCTACACCTTC. Translation: CASSQDSNRVLSGYTF.

The chain combines TRBV7-2 with TRBJ2-2, with D perhaps matching TRBD1 or TRBD2 (5 bases each). Per germline, CDR1 SGHTA and CDR2 FQGNSA. Trimming left V 5 bases short and J 1 base short, with 14 bases between. The CDR3 spans 16 residues. The CDR3: CASSGHSSGNTGELFF. The CDR3 nucleotides are TGTGCCAGCAGCGGACACTCGAGCGGGAACACCGGGGAGCTGTTTTTT.

The table lists this clonotype with a few counts. V is TRBV12-3 or TRBV12-4 and J is TRBJ2-7, with 7 bases identical to TRBD1. This CDR3 is built from 18 residues. Trimming cost V 4 bases and J 4 bases; bases outside gene matches: 19. The CDR3 region is CASSSRPILTGNVYEQYF. The CDR3 bases are TGTGCCAGCAGTTCGAGGCCGATCCTGACAGGGAACGTATACGAGCAGTACTTC.

This clonotype has a count of ten or more. The rearrangement links TRBV12-3 or TRBV12-4 to TRBJ1-5, with a tentative D call TRBD1 (6 bases). Trimming left V 6 bases short and J 3 bases short, with 12 bases between. CDR3 size: 14 residues. CDR3 residues: CASSPDRTNQPQHF. As DNA, the CDR3 is TGTGCCAGCAGCCCCGACAGGACCAATCAGCCCCAGCATTTT.

This clonotype showed up just a few times. V gene TRBV20-1 combines with J gene TRBJ2-1; perhaps TRBD2 as D (6 bases). Trimming cost V 4 bases and J 3 bases, with 19 bases left between them. The germline V gene encodes CDR1 DFQATT and CDR2 SNEGSKA (reference sequence). CDR3 length equals 16 residues. The CDR3 DNA reads TGCAGTGCTAACGCAGGCGACGGGAGCCTCTACAATGAGCAGTTCTTC. Translating gives CSANAGDGSLYNEQFF.

This sequence joins TRBV4-3 and TRBJ1-2, with D hard to call. Germline V gene sequence: CDR1 LGHNA, CDR2 YSLEER. CDR3 length: 15 residues. Trimming took 0 bases from V and 6 from J, leaving 14 bases between them. The CDR3: CASSQEAVSYNGYTF. CDR3 DNA: TGCGCCAGCAGCCAAGAAGCCGTGAGTTACAATGGCTACACCTTC.

This clonotype was observed a few times. J is TRBJ1-1 and V is TRBV6-5; D is unresolved. The germline V and J ends were trimmed by 2 bases and 0 bases, with 10 bases remaining between them. In germline, CDR1 is MNHEY, CDR2 SVGAGI. The CDR3 extends over 15 amino acids. The CDR3 DNA sequence: TGTGCCAGCAGTTACGGGTCATACATGAACACTGAAGCTTTCTTT. Its protein is CASSYGSYMNTEAFF.

The chain joins TRBV5-1 to TRBJ1-2; D is ambiguous. The CDR3 is 13 amino acids. Per the germline V gene, CDR1 is SGHRS and CDR2 is YFSETQ. V gave up 2 bases and J gave up 6 bases, with 11 bases separating them. The CDR3 sequence: CASSFRPDDGYTF. The CDR3 DNA is TGCGCCAGCAGCTTCAGGCCAGACGATGGCTACACCTTC.

This clonotype was counted only a few times. J is TRBJ1-1 and V is TRBV20-1, with D perhaps matching TRBD1 (6 bases). Trimming stripped 6 bases from V and 3 bases from J, with 17 bases between. CDR1 and CDR2 (germline): DFQATT, SNEGSKA (reference sequence). CDR3 length: 14 amino acids. CDR3 DNA sequence: TGCAGTGCCCCTGTTCAGGGGAGGTACACTGAAGCTTTCTTT. Amino acids: CSAPVQGRYTEAFF.

This clonotype was detected ten times or more. V and J are TRBV10-3 and TRBJ2-5; 7 nucleotides line up with TRBD2. With 6 bases clipped from V and 2 bases from J, the junction kept 9 bases outside the gene matches. The CDR3 is 15 amino acids. From germline, CDR1 is ENHRY and CDR2 SYGVKD. The CDR3 DNA is TGTGCCATCAGGGACGCCGCGGGGGTGCAAGAGACCCAGTACTTC. Amino acid sequence: CAIRDAAGVQETQYF.

This clonotype was observed a few times. The rearrangement joins TRBV30 to TRBJ2-1; 8 bases fit TRBD2. Germline V gene sequence: CDR1 GTSNPN, CDR2 SVGIG (reference sequence). The trim removed 5 bases at V and 8 bases at J, leaving 11 bases unmatched. There are 14 residues in the CDR3. The CDR3 here is CAWGTGTSRHEQFF. In DNA form, the CDR3 reads TGTGCCTGGGGGACCGGGACTAGTCGGCATGAGCAGTTCTTC.

Many counts were recorded for this clonotype. The rearrangement uses TRBV28 and TRBJ1-1, with 7 nucleotides matching TRBD1. CDR3 length equals 14 residues. Per the germline V gene, CDR1 is MDHEN and CDR2 is SYDVKM. The J segment lost 1 base and the V segment lost 2 bases, leaving 1 base of the junction unmatched. The DNA for the CDR3 is TGTGCCAGCAGTTTACGGACAGGGAACACTGAAGCTTTCTTT. It is translated as CASSLRTGNTEAFF.

This rearrangement joins TRBV20-1 to TRBJ1-1, with 7 bases fitting TRBD1. From germline, CDR1 is DFQATT and CDR2 SNEGSKA (reference sequence). There are 13 residues in the CDR3. The V and J ends lost 5 bases and 4 bases, in that order; junction bases with no gene match: 7. The CDR3 DNA is TGCAGTGCTCCTGAACAGGGGCGCACTGAAGCTTTCTTT. Its translation: CSAPEQGRTEAFF.

This clonotype was counted between two and nine times. The chain joins TRBV6-2 or TRBV6-3 to TRBJ2-7; the match to TRBD2 covers 14 bases. Unmatched junction bases numbered 4, after V lost 6 bases and J lost 0 bases. The V gene's germline CDR1 is MNHEY and CDR2 SVGEGT. This CDR3 spans 16 amino acids. The CDR3 region is CASRPGTSGSSYEQYF. The CDR3 DNA reads as TGTGCCAGCAGGCCAGGGACTAGCGGGAGCTCCTACGAGCAGTACTTC.

This clonotype has a count of ten or more. The chain employs TRBV5-1 and TRBJ2-3, with 9 bases lining up with TRBD1. The germline CDR1 and CDR2 sequences are SGHRS and YFSETQ. Losses at the gene ends were 1 base for V and 5 bases for J; bases not matched to a gene: 2. This CDR3 is 14 amino acids long. The CDR3 sequence: CASSLTGGEDTQYF. CDR3 in DNA: TGCGCCAGCAGCTTGACAGGGGGCGAAGATACGCAGTATTTT.

Only a few counts were recorded for this clonotype. The genes are TRBV9 and TRBJ2-7, with a possible D match to TRBD2 (6 bases). Trimming took off 0 bases at V and 7 bases at J, with 14 bases between the two ends. CDR3 length: 14 residues. CDR1 and CDR2 from the germline V gene are SGDLS and YYNGEE. DNA for the CDR3: TGTGCCAGCAGCGTAGATTACGAAGGGAGGGAGCAGTACTTC. The encoded protein is CASSVDYEGREQYF.

The table lists this clonotype with many counts. The V and J genes are TRBV12-3 or TRBV12-4 and TRBJ2-3, with 8 bases matching TRBD1. CDR3 length: 15 amino acids. J gave up 1 base and V 5 bases, and 5 bases lay outside the gene matches. The chain's CDR3 is CASSRDRTRTDTQYF. Written as DNA, the CDR3 is TGTGCCAGCAGTCGGGACAGGACGCGCACAGATACGCAGTATTTT.